This T cell receptor beta chain is from a study of identifying expanded T cells in peripheral blood. Notes on the study in general: Variance in clone template counts between roughly two-week samples significantly increased with total template count across all healthy donors.

During the collection period, no donor immune events like infections were recorded. The assay was immunoSEQ multiplex PCR, and TCRdb's table has in-frame clones only and misses some. The table records about 110,000 clones, roughly 91% of them present only once. CDR3 length: 15 amino acids. CDR1 LNHDA and CDR2 SQIVND come from the germline V gene (reference sequence). V lost 6 bases to trimming and J lost 6 bases, with 17 bases between them. The table lists this clone with a few counts. Its antigen is currently unknown. The V call is TRBV19, the J call TRBJ1-4; D is unclear. Sequenced sample: blood. The receptor comes from a person between 18 and 70 years old in good health. CDR3 in DNA: TGTGCCAGTAGATCGTCAGGAACTACCTATGAAAAACTGTTTTTT. It translates to CASRSSGTTYEKLFF.